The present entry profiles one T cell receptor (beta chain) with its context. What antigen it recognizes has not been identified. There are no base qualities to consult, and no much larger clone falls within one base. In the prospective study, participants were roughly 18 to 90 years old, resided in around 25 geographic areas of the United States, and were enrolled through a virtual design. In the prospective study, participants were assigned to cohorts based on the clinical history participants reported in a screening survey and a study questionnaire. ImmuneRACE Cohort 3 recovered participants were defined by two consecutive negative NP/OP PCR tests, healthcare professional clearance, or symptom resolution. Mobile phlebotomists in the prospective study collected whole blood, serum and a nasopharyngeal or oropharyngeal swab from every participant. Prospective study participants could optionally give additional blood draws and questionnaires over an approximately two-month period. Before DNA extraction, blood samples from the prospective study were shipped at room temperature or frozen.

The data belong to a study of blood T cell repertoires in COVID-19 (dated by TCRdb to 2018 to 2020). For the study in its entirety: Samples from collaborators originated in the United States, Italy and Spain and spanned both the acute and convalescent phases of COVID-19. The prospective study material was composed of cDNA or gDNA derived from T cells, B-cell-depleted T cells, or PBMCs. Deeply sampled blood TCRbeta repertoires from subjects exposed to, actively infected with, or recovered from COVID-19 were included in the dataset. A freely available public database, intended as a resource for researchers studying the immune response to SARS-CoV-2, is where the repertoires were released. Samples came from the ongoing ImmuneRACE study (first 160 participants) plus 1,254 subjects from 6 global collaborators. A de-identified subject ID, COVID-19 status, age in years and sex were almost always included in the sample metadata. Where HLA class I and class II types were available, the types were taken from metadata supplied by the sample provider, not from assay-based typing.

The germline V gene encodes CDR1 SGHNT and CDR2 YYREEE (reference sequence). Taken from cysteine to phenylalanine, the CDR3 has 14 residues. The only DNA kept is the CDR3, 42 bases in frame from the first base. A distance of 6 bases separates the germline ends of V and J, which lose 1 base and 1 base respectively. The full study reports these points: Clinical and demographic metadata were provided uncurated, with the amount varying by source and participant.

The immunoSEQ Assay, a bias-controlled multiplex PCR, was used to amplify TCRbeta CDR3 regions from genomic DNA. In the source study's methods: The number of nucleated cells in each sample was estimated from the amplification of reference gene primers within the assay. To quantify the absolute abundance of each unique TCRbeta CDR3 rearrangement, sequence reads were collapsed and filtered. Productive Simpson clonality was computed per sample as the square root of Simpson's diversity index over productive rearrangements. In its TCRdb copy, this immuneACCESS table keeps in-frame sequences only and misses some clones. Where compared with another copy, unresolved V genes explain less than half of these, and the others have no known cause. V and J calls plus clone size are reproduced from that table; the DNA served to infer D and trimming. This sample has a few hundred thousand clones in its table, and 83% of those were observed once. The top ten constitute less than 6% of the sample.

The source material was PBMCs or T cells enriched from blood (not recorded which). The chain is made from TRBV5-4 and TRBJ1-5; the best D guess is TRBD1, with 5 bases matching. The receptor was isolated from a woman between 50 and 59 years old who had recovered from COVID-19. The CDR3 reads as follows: CASSLQGSNQPQHF. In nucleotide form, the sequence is TGTGCCAGCAGCTTGCAGGGAAGCAATCAGCCCCAGCATTTT.